The clone carrying this T cell receptor beta chain came up a few times. The PCR was carried out with 60 Vbeta primers and 13 Jbeta primers. Per the study methods: Unique TCR beta chains numbered around 80 million in a later analysis, with around 12 million shared. Produced via immunoSEQ multiplex PCR; TCRdb's table is partial and in-frame only. D and trimming come from the DNA, and the V and J calls and clone size come from that table. The repertoire consists of some 64,000 clones, with about 89% occurring once and the leading ten covering approximately 1.5%. V dropped 3 bases and J dropped 0 bases, with 9 bases sitting between them. Germline V gene sequence: CDR1 LGHNA, CDR2 YSLEER. The CDR3 is 15 residues long. This sample is drawn from a study of cytomegalovirus exposure and HLA in healthy donors.

This receptor was identified in a man aged 30-40 years in good health and CMV-seropositive. Material for sequencing was PBMCs. The rearrangement links TRBV4-3 to TRBJ1-3; maybe TRBD1 (5 bases). The DNA of the CDR3 is TGCGCCAGCAGCCAGTGGGGGGGCTCTGGAAACACCATATATTTT. The encoded protein is CASSQWGGSGNTIYF.